A selection of T cell receptor beta chains follows, all from one sample in a study of CD8 T cells in ankylosing spondylitis. MiXCR, run by TCRdb on the 5' RACE reads, gives a single entry per CDR3 protein. Here the sample spans some 140,000 distinct CDR3 sequences, around 10% being singletons. Sequenced: blood, either unsorted or a sorted T cell fraction (not recorded which). The receptor set was obtained from a female donor with ankylosing spondylitis or in good health (not recorded which). Each CDR3 is given with its conserved first and last residue. Fields, in order: clone size, V gene, J gene, D gene, CDR3 protein, CDR3 DNA. The D gene is left open where the match is weak. Only part of the rows carry a size: once, few, many, or a class if the clone is expanded.

>many|TRBV19|TRBJ2-7|TRBD1
CASSRDRDEQYF
TGTGCCAGTAGTAGGGACAGGGACGAGCAGTACTTC
>many|TRBV12-3/TRBV12-4|TRBJ2-3|NA
CASSLRRTAAGDTQYF
TGTGCCAGCAGTTTGAGGCGGACCGCCGCCGGAGATACGCAGTATTTT
>once|TRBV20-1|TRBJ2-3|TRBD2
CSARADGGKSDTQYF
TGCAGTGCTAGGGCCGACGGGGGGAAGTCAGATACGCAGTATTTT
>many|TRBV5-1|TRBJ1-3|NA
CASRPTGMDGNTIYF
TGCGCCAGCAGGCCTACAGGGATGGATGGAAACACCATATATTTT
>NA|TRBV12-5|TRBJ2-7|NA
CASGTTGRGKGEQYF
TGTGCTAGTGGCACCACAGGGAGAGGTAAGGGCGAGCAGTACTTC
>many|TRBV5-1|TRBJ1-5|NA
CASQPGDSNNQPQHF
TGCGCCAGCCAACCCGGCGACAGCAACAATCAGCCCCAGCATTTT
>NA|TRBV5-1|TRBJ2-1|TRBD1
CASSSTGTGYEQFF
TGCGCCAGCAGCTCTACCGGGACAGGGTATGAGCAGTTCTTC
>many|TRBV12-3/TRBV12-4|TRBJ1-4|NA
CASSLLGGEGEENEKLFF
TGTGCCAGCAGTTTATTAGGGGGAGAGGGGGAAGAGAATGAAAAACTGTTTTTT
>many|TRBV6-6|TRBJ2-7|NA
CASSYSPYEQYF
TGTGCCAGCAGTTACTCCCCCTACGAGCAGTACTTC
>many|TRBV6-5|TRBJ2-5|NA
CASSYTQDSQETQYF
TGTGCCAGCAGTTACACCCAAGACAGCCAAGAGACCCAGTACTTC
>few|TRBV25-1|TRBJ2-5|NA
CASSAGMSETQYF
TGTGCCAGCAGTGCGGGGATGAGCGAGACCCAGTACTTC
>many|TRBV6-6|TRBJ2-7|NA
CASSPVIYEQYF
TGTGCCAGCAGTCCCGTAATCTACGAGCAGTACTTC
>many|TRBV18|TRBJ1-5|NA
CASSPIQTDQPQHF
TGTGCCAGCTCACCAATACAGACAGATCAGCCCCAGCATTTT